Sequencing of this T cell receptor (beta chain) was carried out in a study of identical twins. Germline loops: CDR1 SGDLS, CDR2 YYNGEE. This CDR3 has 14 residues. The V and J ends lost 6 bases and 5 bases, in that order; junction bases with no gene match: 6. Study outcomes and limitations: Abundant beta clonotypes from cord blood had fewer insertions, unlike memory repertoires, which showed none.

Concerning this clonotype: Its specificity is not known.

cDNA molecules carried unique molecular identifiers, and template switching added a universal primer site. TCRdb called the 5' RACE reads again in MiXCR, with one record for every CDR3 protein. The sample shows a few hundred thousand distinct CDR3 sequences, 9% of them seen only once. Sequencing used naive T cells sorted from blood. The chain links TRBV9 to TRBJ2-1; 9 bases match TRBD1. The clonotype originates from a woman in her fifties or sixties in good health. The CDR3 sequence: CASNRDRVNNEQFF. As DNA, the CDR3 is TGTGCCAGCAACCGGGACAGGGTTAACAATGAGCAGTTCTTC.